Following are 5 T cell receptor beta chains from one sample sequenced in a study of identical twins. TCRdb reprocessed the 5' RACE reads via MiXCR and lists one record per CDR3 protein. The sample records under 900,000 distinct CDR3 sequences, 15% to 20% being singletons. This same sample was also part of a study on T cells expressing NK-cell markers.

Sequenced: PBMCs. These receptors were taken from a woman aged 18-35 years in good health.

The gene calls are TRBV18 and TRBJ2-5; tentatively, D is TRBD1 (7 bases). The CDR3 is 16 amino acids. The germline gives CDR1 KGHSH, CDR2 LQKENI. Trimming removed 4 bases at V and 2 bases at J, with 17 bases between. The CDR3 coding sequence is TGTGCCAGCTCACATCGGCAGGGGGGCCTTCAAGAGACCCAGTACTTC. It codes for CASSHRQGGLQETQYF.

The J gene is TRBJ2-4, the V gene TRBV25-1; 10 bases agree with TRBD2. V lost 3 bases and J lost 9; bases outside the gene matches: 8. Germline V gene lookup returns CDR1 MGHDK and CDR2 SYGVNS. The CDR3 is 15 residues long. The CDR3 here is CASSDPTSGDIIQYF. The CDR3, as DNA: TGTGCCAGCAGTGACCCTACTAGCGGGGATATCATTCAGTACTTC.

V gene TRBV6-5 combines with J gene TRBJ2-5; 9 bases map to TRBD2. Germline V gene sequence: CDR1 MNHEY, CDR2 SVGAGI. The length of the CDR3 is 15 residues. J gave up 4 bases and V 0 bases, and 3 bases lay outside the gene matches. CDR3 sequence (DNA): TGTGCCAGCAGTTACTCGTTAGCGGGGGTAGAGACCCAGTACTTC. This gives the protein CASSYSLAGVETQYF.

The chain combines TRBV21-1 with TRBJ2-7. TRBV21-1 is labeled a pseudogene. The CDR3 runs 14 residues. For the CDR3, the DNA is TGTGCCAGAGGTGGGGATAGCAGCCCCTACGAGCAGTACTTC. Translation gives CARGGDSSPYEQYF.

This clonotype was picked up a small number of times. The chain has TRBV7-8 and TRBJ1-6, with D unclear. Germline lookup yields CDR1 SGHVS and CDR2 FQNEAQ. This CDR3 region has 13 residues. Trimming removed 5 bases at V and 10 bases at J, with 12 bases between. CDR3 in amino acids: CASSDQAVSPLHF. The CDR3 DNA is TGTGCCAGCAGCGATCAGGCGGTATCACCCCTCCACTTT.